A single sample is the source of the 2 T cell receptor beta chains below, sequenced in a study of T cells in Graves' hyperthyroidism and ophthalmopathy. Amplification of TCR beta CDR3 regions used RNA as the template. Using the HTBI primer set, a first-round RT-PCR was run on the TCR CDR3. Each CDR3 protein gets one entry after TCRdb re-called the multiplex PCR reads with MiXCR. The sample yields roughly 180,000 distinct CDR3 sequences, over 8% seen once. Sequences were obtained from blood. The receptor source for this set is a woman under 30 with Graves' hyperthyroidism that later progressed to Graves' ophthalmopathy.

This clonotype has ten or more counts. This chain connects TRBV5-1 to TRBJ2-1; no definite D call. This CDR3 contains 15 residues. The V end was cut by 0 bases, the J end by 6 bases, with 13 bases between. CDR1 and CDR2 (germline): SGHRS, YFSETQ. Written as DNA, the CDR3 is TGCGCCAGCAGCTTGGTGTTAGCCAGGAGCAATGAGCAGTTCTTC. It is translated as CASSLVLARSNEQFF. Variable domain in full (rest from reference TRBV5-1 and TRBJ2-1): KAGVTQTPRYLIKTRGQQVTLSCSPISGHRSVSWYQQTPGQGLQFLFEYFSETQRNKGNFPGRFSGRQFSNSRSEMNVSTLELGDSALYLCASSLVLARSNEQFFGPGTRLTVL.

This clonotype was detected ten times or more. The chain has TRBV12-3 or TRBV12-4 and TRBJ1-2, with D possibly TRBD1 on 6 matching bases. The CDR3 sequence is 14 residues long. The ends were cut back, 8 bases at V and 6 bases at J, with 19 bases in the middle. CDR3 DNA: TGTGCCAGCGGCTCCACAGGGCCTTTCGATGGCTACACCTTC. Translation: CASGSTGPFDGYTF.